The 25 T cell receptor beta chains reported below all come from one sample, sequenced in a study of T cell responses to AZD1222 COVID-19 vaccine. TCRdb keeps only in-frame clones here, not all; method: immunoSEQ multiplex PCR. The table shows some 100,000 clones, with roughly 87% occurring only once. The specimen comprised peripheral blood, sampled on day 0 of AZD1222 vaccination. These receptor sequences come from an adult in good health.

The chain employs TRBV7-2 and TRBJ1-3, with 8 bases lining up with TRBD1. Germline V gene lookup returns CDR1 SGHTA and CDR2 FQGNSA. J was trimmed by 4 bases and V by 1 base; bases with no gene match: 12. The CDR3 consists of 18 residues. The CDR3, as DNA: TGTGCCAGCAGCTTAGTACAGACGACAGGGGCGTTCGGAAACACCATATATTTT. This sequence encodes CASSLVQTTGAFGNTIYF.

The chain recombines TRBV7-3 with TRBJ2-5; 10 bases match TRBD2. The ends lost 1 base at V and 4 bases at J; junction bases unmatched: 3. This CDR3 spans 15 amino acids. The V gene's germline CDR1 is SGHTA and CDR2 FQGTGA. The chain's CDR3 is CASSLRSGGAETQYF. CDR3 bases: TGTGCCAGCAGCTTAAGGAGCGGGGGGGCAGAGACCCAGTACTTC.

The table lists this clone with a count of one. The J gene is TRBJ2-7, the V gene TRBV28; TRBD1 matches at 7 bases. V lost 5 bases, J lost 2 bases, and 9 bases stayed unmatched. This CDR3 is built from 15 residues. Germline V gene lookup returns CDR1 MDHEN and CDR2 SYDVKM. The CDR3 sequence: CASSAPGQSPYEQYF. The CDR3 region has the DNA TGTGCCAGCAGTGCCCCGGGACAGAGTCCCTACGAGCAGTACTTC.

The rearrangement joins TRBV5-4 to TRBJ1-1; D is perhaps TRBD1 (6 bases). Trimming removed 1 base at V and 7 bases at J, with 14 bases between. This CDR3 comprises 14 residues. Germline CDR1 and CDR2: SGHNT and YYREEE (reference sequence). CDR3 coding DNA: TGTGCCAGCAGCTTGCAGGGGCGGGCAGGTGAAGCTTTCTTT. Its protein is CASSLQGRAGEAFF.

The rearrangement uses TRBV10-2 and TRBJ2-6; 7 nucleotides line up with TRBD1. Germline CDR1 WSHSY, CDR2 SAAADI. V trimming: 6 bases; J trimming: 4 bases; junction bases outside the gene matches: 6. The CDR3 has 15 amino acids. CDR3 in DNA: TGCGCCAGCAGCCCGACAGGGTCCGGGGCCAACGTCCTGACTTTC. Amino acid sequence: CASSPTGSGANVLTF.

The chain carries TRBV7-9 and TRBJ2-1; D not certain. Germline assignment: CDR1 SEHNR and CDR2 FQNEAQ (reference sequence). The CDR3 length is 13 residues. V shed 3 bases and J shed 6 bases, with 9 bases lying between them. The DNA of the CDR3 is TGTGCCAGCAGCTTTTCCGGAGTCAATGAGCAGTTCTTC. Translation gives CASSFSGVNEQFF.

CDR3 residues: CASSPSTGSDTEAFF. The CDR3 nucleotides are TGTGCCAGCAGCCCAAGCACTGGGTCTGACACTGAAGCTTTCTTT. The chain employs TRBV3-1 (or the pseudogene TRBV3-2) and TRBJ1-1, with unresolved D. This CDR3 contains 15 residues. Germline CDR1 is LGHDT and CDR2 is YNNKEL (reference sequence). Trimming took off 4 bases at V and 3 bases at J, with 15 bases between the two ends.

The CDR3 protein is CASSFLDYNSPLHF. The CDR3 bases are TGTGCCAGCAGTTTTTTGGACTATAATTCACCCCTCCACTTT. This chain connects TRBV27 to TRBJ1-6; D is ambiguous. The CDR3 sequence is 14 residues long. Deletions cut 3 bases from V and 3 bases from J, with 6 bases between. Germline loops: CDR1 MNHEY, CDR2 SMNVEV (reference sequence).

J is TRBJ1-4 and V is TRBV6-5; a possible D gene is TRBD1 (5 bases). The CDR3 consists of 15 residues. The V end lost 4 bases, the J end lost 4 bases, and 13 bases lay between the germline ends. Germline CDR1 and CDR2: MNHEY and SVGAGI. This CDR3 reads CASSFRGDRNEKLFF. CDR3 DNA sequence: TGTGCCAGCAGTTTCCGGGGGGATCGTAATGAAAAACTGTTTTTT.

The chain combines TRBV12-3 or TRBV12-4 with TRBJ1-2; 10 nucleotides line up with TRBD1. This CDR3 is 13 amino acids long. V shed 6 bases and J 5 bases; nucleotides not matched to a gene: 3. CDR3 residues: CASSPGQGYGYTF. CDR3 in DNA: TGTGCCAGCAGCCCGGGACAGGGGTATGGCTACACCTTC.

V gene TRBV11-1 combines with J gene TRBJ2-7; D may be TRBD1 or TRBD2 (6 bases each). The CDR3 totals 16 residues. Trimming pared 5 bases from V and 5 bases from J, leaving 22 bases between. In germline, CDR1 is SGHAT, CDR2 FQDESV (reference sequence). The CDR3, as DNA: TGTGCCAGCAGCCTAGTCCGGGGGCAGGGCCCAGACGAGCAGTACTTC. Translation: CASSLVRGQGPDEQYF.

This sequence joins TRBV24-1 and TRBJ1-2, with 9 nucleotides matching TRBD1. Germline values: CDR1 KGHDR, CDR2 SFDVKD. V was pared by 5 bases and J by 9 bases, with 9 bases of the junction left unmatched. This CDR3 is 14 amino acids long. The CDR3: CATSANDRGLSYTF. CDR3 in DNA: TGTGCCACCAGTGCTAACGACAGGGGGTTGAGCTACACCTTC.

The J gene is TRBJ2-5, the V gene TRBV7-9; D is undetermined. V lost 6 bases and J 2 bases, leaving 19 bases between the germline ends. The CDR3 has 16 amino acids. Germline lookup yields CDR1 SEHNR and CDR2 FQNEAQ (reference sequence). CDR3 loop: CASSPSAYITQETQYF. The CDR3 region has the DNA TGTGCCAGCAGTCCATCTGCTTATATAACTCAAGAGACCCAGTACTTC.

This clone occurred a few times. V usage is TRBV6-2 or TRBV6-3 and J usage is TRBJ2-7; tentative D call: TRBD1 (5 bases). The length of the CDR3 is 16 residues. Germline CDR1 is MNHEY and CDR2 is SVGEGT. With 2 bases removed from V and 4 bases from J, the gap between germline ends came to 18 bases. This chain's CDR3 is CASSYSDSYLSYEQYF. CDR3 DNA sequence: TGTGCCAGCAGTTACAGTGACAGCTACCTTAGTTACGAGCAGTACTTC.

This clone has a single count. The chain joins TRBV19 to TRBJ1-2; possibly TRBD1 for D (5 bases). This CDR3 is built from 12 residues. The V end was cut by 6 bases, the J end by 6 bases, with 11 bases between. Germline V gene lookup returns CDR1 LNHDA and CDR2 SQIVND (reference sequence). CDR3 DNA: TGTGCCAGTAGCCGGGGGGTGCATGGCTACACCTTC. As protein: CASSRGVHGYTF.

The sample holds a few counts of this clone. This sequence joins TRBV20-1 and TRBJ2-5; TRBD2 might be the D (5 bases). CDR1 DFQATT and CDR2 SNEGSKA come from the germline V gene (reference sequence). This CDR3 has 12 amino acids. V lost 3 bases and J lost 5, with 10 bases in between. Here the CDR3 reads CSASSVLETQYF. The CDR3, as DNA: TGCAGTGCTAGTAGCGTTTTGGAGACCCAGTACTTC.

V and J are TRBV27 and TRBJ1-6; D remains ambiguous. V lost 7 bases, J lost 4 bases, and 17 bases lay in between. The CDR3 is made up of 16 amino acids. Germline CDR1 reads MNHEY; CDR2 reads SMNVEV (reference sequence). As DNA, the CDR3 is TGTGCCAGCACCCAGGTTGAGGGAGGGTATAATTCACCCCTCCACTTT. Protein: CASTQVEGGYNSPLHF.

The gene calls are TRBV14 and TRBJ1-4; D possibly corresponds to TRBD1 (6 bases). The CDR3 extends over 13 amino acids. V lost 3 bases to trimming and J lost 8 bases, with 10 bases between them. CDR1 is SGHDN and CDR2 is FVKESK in the germline V gene. The CDR3 sequence is CASSQWGREKLFF. The CDR3 nucleotides read TGTGCCAGCAGCCAGTGGGGGCGCGAAAAACTGTTTTTT.

This sequence joins TRBV27 and TRBJ1-6, with D possibly being TRBD1 (6 bases). The germline V gene encodes CDR1 MNHEY and CDR2 SMNVEV (reference sequence). This CDR3 is built from 14 residues. V was pared by 6 bases and J by 7 bases, with 13 bases between. CDR3 coding DNA: TGTGCCAGCAGCCGTGGACAGTTGAATTCACCCCTCCACTTT. It is translated as CASSRGQLNSPLHF.

This clone was seen a single time. The chain recombines TRBV7-2 with TRBJ1-4, with 7 bases matching TRBD1. This CDR3 has 15 residues. V lost 5 bases to trimming and J lost 4 bases; unmatched junction nucleotides: 7. Germline V gene lookup returns CDR1 SGHTA and CDR2 FQGNSA. This CDR3 is CASSHTRDSNEKLFF. DNA for the CDR3: TGTGCCAGCAGCCATACACGGGACAGTAATGAAAAACTGTTTTTT.

Note on this clone: Distinct nucleotide sequences in the sample also encode this CDR3. The chain recombines TRBV19 with TRBJ1-1; unclear D gene. CDR1 is LNHDA, CDR2 SQIVND, per germline (reference sequence). This CDR3 has 12 amino acids. Trimming took off 6 bases at V and 1 base at J, with 6 bases between the two ends. In DNA, the CDR3 is TGTGCCAGTAGCCCCCGGAACACTGAAGCTTTCTTT. As protein: CASSPRNTEAFF.

The rearrangement joins TRBV28 to TRBJ1-3; 8 bases agree with TRBD1. Germline assignment: CDR1 MDHEN and CDR2 SYDVKM. CDR3 length: 15 amino acids. J lost 6 bases, V lost 6 bases, and 10 bases had no gene match. The CDR3 DNA is TGTGCCAGCAGGCCAGGACAGGGATTGCTAAACACCATATATTTT. This translates into CASRPGQGLLNTIYF.

The rearrangement links TRBV30 to TRBJ1-4, with TRBD1 matching over 7 bases. The V gene's germline CDR1 is GTSNPN and CDR2 SVGIG (reference sequence). CDR3 size: 14 residues. J gave up 10 bases and V 1 base, and 9 bases lay outside the gene matches. CDR3 nucleotides: TGTGCCTGGAGTGGGGACAGTGGAATGGGAAAACTGTTTTTT. Protein product: CAWSGDSGMGKLFF. Filled out from reference TRBV30 and TRBJ1-4, the complete variable domain reads SQTIHQWPATLVQPVGSPLSLECTVEGTSNPNLYWYRQAAGRGLQLLFYSVGIGQISSEVPQNLSASRPQDRQFILSSKKLLLSDSGFYLCAWSGDSGMGKLFFGSGTQLSVL.

The rearrangement uses TRBV30 and TRBJ1-1, with D unresolved. Per the germline V gene, CDR1 is GTSNPN and CDR2 is SVGIG (reference sequence). Deletions cut 2 bases from V and 5 bases from J, with 12 bases between. The CDR3 covers 13 residues. The CDR3 sequence is CAWSYRLATEAFF. CDR3 in DNA: TGTGCCTGGAGTTACCGGCTGGCAACTGAAGCTTTCTTT.

The rearrangement joins TRBV10-2 to TRBJ2-5; D possibly corresponds to TRBD2 (5 bases). V gave up 5 bases and J gave up 2 bases, with 12 bases separating them. The CDR3 loop spans 14 amino acids. Germline CDR1 is WSHSY and CDR2 is SAAADI. CDR3: CASSKRERQETQYF. The CDR3 DNA sequence: TGCGCCAGCAGTAAGAGGGAGCGGCAAGAGACCCAGTACTTC.